This T cell receptor (beta chain) was found in a study of blood T cells in healthy people across ages. Study-level background: Template switching captured about one barcoded beta molecule per two T cells.

In the case of this clonotype: Antigen unknown.

The V gene lost 8 bases and the J gene lost 8 bases, with 27 bases spanning the gap. Per the germline V gene, CDR1 is MNHEY and CDR2 is SVGAGI. CDR3 length: 16 amino acids. General study results and limits: Per million T cells, TCR beta diversity dropped roughly linearly as age increased. Donors of long life had a larger count of naive CD4+ cells and greater diversity than aged donors. Naive T cell percentage strongly correlated with TCR beta diversity.

The second PCR ran roughly 7 to 12 cycles with a sample-barcoded 5' primer and J-beta primers. TCRdb reprocessed the 5' RACE reads via MiXCR and lists one record per CDR3 protein. This table holds 1.4 million to 1.5 million distinct CDR3 sequences, roughly 40% found once. This receptor was obtained from a woman younger than 35 in good health. The V and J genes are TRBV6-5 and TRBJ1-2; D remains ambiguous. The specimen sequenced was blood. CDR3 in DNA: TGTGCCAGCGTTATATCACAATCGGGAGCCCTGGGGGGCTACACCTTC. Its translation: CASVISQSGALGGYTF.